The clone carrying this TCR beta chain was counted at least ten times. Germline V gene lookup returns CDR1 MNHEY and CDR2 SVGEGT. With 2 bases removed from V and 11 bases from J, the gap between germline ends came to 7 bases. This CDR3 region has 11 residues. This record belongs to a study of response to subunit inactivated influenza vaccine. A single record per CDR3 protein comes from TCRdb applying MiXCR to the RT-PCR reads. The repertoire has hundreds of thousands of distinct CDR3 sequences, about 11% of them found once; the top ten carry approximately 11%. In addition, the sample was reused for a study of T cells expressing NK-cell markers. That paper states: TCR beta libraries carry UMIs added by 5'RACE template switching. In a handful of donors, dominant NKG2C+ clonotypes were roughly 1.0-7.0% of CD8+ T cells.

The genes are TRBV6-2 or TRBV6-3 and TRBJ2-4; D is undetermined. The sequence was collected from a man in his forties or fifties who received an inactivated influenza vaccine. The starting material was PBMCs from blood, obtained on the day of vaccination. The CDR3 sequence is CASSYATFQYF. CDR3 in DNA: TGTGCCAGCAGTTACGCGACTTTTCAGTACTTC.